Shown below are 8 T cell receptor beta chains from a single sample sequenced in a study of cytomegalovirus exposure and HLA in healthy donors. The PCR used 60 Vbeta and 13 Jbeta primers. Repertoires were generated with immunoSEQ multiplex PCR, while TCRdb's copy carries only in-frame clones and drops some. The table records 200,000 to 250,000 clones, over 60% of them present only once. The sequenced material came from PBMCs. The origin of the receptors is a man between 18 and 35 years old in good health and CMV-seronegative.

Remarks on this clone: An end of the junction does not agree with germline; a read error may underlie this. The sample holds other DNA sequences that translate to the same CDR3. This chain uses TRBV2 with TRBJ1-1; no clear D. The CDR3 consists of 13 residues. Germline V gives CDR1 SNHLY, CDR2 FYNNEI. The CDR3, as DNA: TGTGCCAGCAGCGAAGCAGGAGACACTGAAGCTTTCTTT. Its protein product is CASSEAGDTEAFF.

The V gene is TRBV30, the J gene TRBJ1-1, with 7 nucleotides matching TRBD1. Unmatched junction bases numbered 2, after V lost 0 bases and J lost 4 bases. Germline V gene sequence: CDR1 GTSNPN, CDR2 SVGIG (reference sequence). The CDR3 is 13 amino acids. The CDR3: CAWSVDRVTEAFF. The CDR3 DNA reads as TGTGCCTGGAGTGTAGACAGGGTCACTGAAGCTTTCTTT.

The chain uses TRBV27 and TRBJ1-1; D unclear. The length of the CDR3 is 21 residues. V was trimmed by 5 bases and J by 2 bases, leaving 33 bases between them. From germline, CDR1 is MNHEY and CDR2 SMNVEV (reference sequence). CDR3 region: CASSPSYTRTLRIKPNTEAFF. The CDR3 DNA follows: TGTGCCAGCAGTCCCTCGTACACAAGAACCCTGCGGATTAAACCTAACACTGAAGCTTTCTTT.

Notes on this clone: The same CDR3 can be traced to other DNA sequences in this sample. This chain uses TRBV5-1 with TRBJ2-3; 7 nucleotides match TRBD2. V was pared by 0 bases and J by 3 bases, with 4 bases of the junction left unmatched. Germline CDR1 reads SGHRS; CDR2 reads YFSETQ. CDR3 size: 15 residues. The CDR3 loop is CASSLGLAGTDTQYF. CDR3 sequence (DNA): TGCGCCAGCAGCTTGGGACTAGCAGGAACAGATACGCAGTATTTT.

The chain links TRBV6-5 to TRBJ2-5; possibly TRBD2 for D (5 bases). Matching the DNA end better, TRBJ2-7 makes the J call doubtful. CDR1 and CDR2 (germline): MNHEY, SVGAGI. The CDR3 has 15 amino acids. For the CDR3, the DNA is TGTGCCAGCAGTTACTCGCCTACGGGAAGCTACGAGCAGTACTTC. Amino acid sequence: CASSYSPTGSYEQYF.

This clone has a single count. The CDR3 DNA reads as TGTGCCAGCAGCACCGAACCCCGAGACAGTCGGTATGGCTACACCTTC. Translation: CASSTEPRDSRYGYTF. V gene TRBV5-4 combines with J gene TRBJ1-2, with D perhaps matching TRBD1 (5 bases). Germline CDR1 SGHNT, CDR2 YYREEE (reference sequence). Trimming left V 4 bases short and J 5 bases short, with 21 bases between. The CDR3 loop spans 16 amino acids.

The gene calls are TRBV28 and TRBJ2-7; tentative D call: TRBD2 (7 bases). The germline V and J ends were trimmed by 6 bases and 2 bases, with 20 bases remaining between them. The CDR3 sequence is 16 residues long. Germline CDR1 reads MDHEN; CDR2 reads SYDVKM. The chain's CDR3 is CASRSPQGRATYEQYF. CDR3 bases: TGTGCCAGCAGATCCCCGCAGGGGAGGGCCACCTACGAGCAGTACTTC.

The CDR3 spells CASSFLQETQYF. CDR3 DNA sequence: TGCGCCAGCAGCTTCCTCCAAGAGACCCAGTACTTC. The chain uses TRBV5-1 and TRBJ2-5; D is undetermined. Trimming stripped 2 bases from V and 1 base from J, with 3 bases between. The germline CDR1 and CDR2 sequences are SGHRS and YFSETQ. The CDR3 length is 12 residues.